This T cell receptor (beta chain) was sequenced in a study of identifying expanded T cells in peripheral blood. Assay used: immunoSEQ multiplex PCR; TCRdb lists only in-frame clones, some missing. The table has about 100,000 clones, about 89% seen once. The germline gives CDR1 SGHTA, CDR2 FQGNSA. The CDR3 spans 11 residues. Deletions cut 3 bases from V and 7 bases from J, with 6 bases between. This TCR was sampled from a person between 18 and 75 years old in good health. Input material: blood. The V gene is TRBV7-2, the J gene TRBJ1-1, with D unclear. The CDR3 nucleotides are TGTGCCAGCAGCTTGGTCGGTGAAGCTTTCTTT. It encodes CASSLVGEAFF.